This T cell receptor beta chain stems from a study of blood T cells in healthy people across ages. This CDR3 is 15 amino acids long. CDR1 is PRHDT, CDR2 FYEKMQ, per germline (reference sequence). The use of a sample-barcoded 5' primer and a J-beta primer mix characterized a second PCR of roughly 6 to 11 cycles. TCRdb fed the 5' RACE reads into MiXCR, producing one record per CDR3 protein. The profile shows over 1,500,000 distinct CDR3 sequences, about 50% of them singletons. On this clonotype: The junction departs from germline at one end; a sequencing error may be responsible.

The sequencing input was blood. The receptor was isolated from a woman aged 40 to 49 in good health. The chain is built from TRBV13 and TRBJ1-2; the D is unclear. CDR3 sequence: CASSLSHYGRDGHTF. In nucleotides, the CDR3 is TGTGCCAGCAGCTTATCGCATTACGGAAGAGATGGCCACACCTTC.